Each of the 5 T cell receptor beta chains below was sequenced from the same sample in a study of blood T cell repertoires in COVID-19. This table comes from immunoSEQ multiplex PCR, and its TCRdb copy is limited to in-frame clones, with some not included. This table has roughly 100,000 clones, roughly nine tenths appearing once. The sequencing sample was made of peripheral blood. The receptor set was obtained from a woman older than 75 in a cohort sampled during active COVID-19.

CDR3: CASSPTSSGRGETQYF. The CDR3 region has the DNA TGTGCCAGCAGCCCAACTTCTTCGGGGAGGGGGGAGACCCAGTACTTC. The chain uses TRBV7-6 and TRBJ2-5, with D perhaps matching TRBD2 (7 bases). This CDR3 comprises 16 residues. The V gene's germline CDR1 is SGHVS and CDR2 FNYEAQ. The ends were cut back, 5 bases at V and 5 bases at J, with 21 bases in the middle.

The J gene is TRBJ2-2, the V gene TRBV24-1; 7 bases are shared with TRBD2. There are 12 residues in the CDR3. Germline V gives CDR1 KGHDR, CDR2 SFDVKD. The V segment lost 7 bases and the J segment 5 bases; nucleotides outside the gene matches: 0. CDR3 in amino acids: CATRRETGELFF. In DNA form, the CDR3 reads TGTGCCACCAGGCGGGAGACCGGGGAGCTGTTTTTT.

The rearrangement links TRBV11-2 to TRBJ2-2, with D unclear. CDR3 size: 13 residues. Trimming removed 5 bases from V and 4 bases from J, with 8 bases in between. From germline, CDR1 is SGHAT and CDR2 FQNNGV. The CDR3 DNA sequence: TGTGCCAGCAGCAAGTATAGCACCGGGGAGCTGTTTTTT. Its translation: CASSKYSTGELFF.

The V gene is TRBV10-3, the J gene TRBJ2-7, with TRBD1 identical over 7 bases. Trimming removed 0 bases from V and 7 bases from J; junction bases left unmatched: 9. Germline V gene data show CDR1 as ENHRY and CDR2 as SYGVKD. This CDR3 has 15 amino acids. CDR3 residues: CAISESRTGEGEQYF. The CDR3, as DNA: TGTGCCATCAGTGAGTCGCGGACAGGTGAGGGTGAGCAGTACTTC.

The chain employs TRBV19 and TRBJ2-2; a weak D match, TRBD1 (5 bases). Germline V gene lookup returns CDR1 LNHDA and CDR2 SQIVND (reference sequence). This CDR3 region has 13 residues. V lost 10 bases and J 6 bases, leaving 15 bases between the germline ends. The CDR3 protein is CATEGVLSGELFF. The CDR3 nucleotides read TGTGCCACAGAAGGGGTTCTCTCCGGGGAGCTGTTTTTT.